This T cell receptor (beta chain) was recorded in a study of T cell repertoires in cytomegalovirus infection. Overall study context: Newly reported HLA-C-restricted and thoroughly characterized HLA-B-restricted CMV epitopes were employed. In public TCR beta signatures, there were indications of both CMV infection and matching HLA type. General study findings and limits: Ex vivo responses were dominated by HLA-C-restricted CMV-specific TCR beta clonotypes.

To note about this clonotype: The antigen remains undetermined.

TCRdb analysed the reads with MiXCR anew, one entry per CDR3 protein. The sample lists about a million distinct CDR3 sequences, more than 25% occurring once. J was trimmed by 3 bases and V by 2 bases; bases with no gene match: 7. Germline loops: CDR1 MNHEY, CDR2 SMNVEV (reference sequence). This CDR3 contains 15 residues. The chain combines TRBV27 with TRBJ2-7; 7 bases agree with TRBD2. The origin of this receptor is a human donor in good health (CMV status not recorded). Some clones in this sample may be carry-over from other donors' samples. Sequencing was performed on cultured CD8+ T cells from PBMCs, taken from culture after CMV antigen stimulation. Here the CDR3 reads CASSLSGEALYEQYF. The CDR3 region has the DNA TGTGCCAGCAGTTTAAGCGGGGAGGCCCTCTACGAGCAGTACTTC.